This is a list of T cell receptor beta chains from one sample in a study of memory CD4+ T cells and cytomegalovirus serostatus. Produced via immunoSEQ multiplex PCR; TCRdb's table is partial and in-frame only. The sample has tens of thousands of clones, 60% to 85% seen once. The sequenced sample consisted of memory CD4+ T cells from blood. The receptor source for this set is an adult in good health and CMV-seropositive. CDR3s include the opening cysteine and the closing phenylalanine or tryptophan. A D gene is named only where the DNA matches it firmly. Only some rows state a clone size, as once, few, many or a class for expanded clones.

clone_size j_call d_call v_call cdr3_aa cdr3_nt
NA TRBJ2-2 NA TRBV9 CASSPPAGELFF TGTGCCAGCAGCCCCCCGGCCGGGGAGCTGTTTTTT
NA TRBJ2-5 TRBD2 TRBV27 CASSSTPGTSGRGKTQYF TGTGCCAGCAGTTCCACTCCCGGGACTAGCGGGAGAGGGAAGACCCAGTACTTC
NA TRBJ1-4 NA TRBV19 CATRELSNEKLFF TGTGCCACCAGGGAGCTGTCTAATGAAAAACTGTTTTTT
once TRBJ2-2 NA TRBV9 CASSVGDTGELFF TGTGCCAGCAGCGTAGGTGATACCGGGGAGCTGTTTTTT
NA TRBJ2-7 NA TRBV5-1 CASSLGDSYYEQYF TGCGCCAGCAGCTTGGGGGACTCATACTACGAGCAGTACTTC
NA TRBJ1-2 TRBD1 TRBV7-2 CASSLKRTGYNYGYTF TGTGCCAGCAGCTTAAAACGGACAGGTTACAACTATGGCTACACCTTC
NA TRBJ2-7 NA TRBV7-9 CASSVTGYEQYF TGTGCCAGCAGCGTAACAGGGTACGAGCAGTACTTC
few TRBJ1-1 NA TRBV7-3 CASSLTADRKEAFF TGTGCCAGCAGCTTAACAGCGGACAGAAAAGAAGCTTTCTTT
NA TRBJ1-1 TRBD1 TRBV6-6 CASSYIIGQGFTEAFF TGTGCCAGCAGTTACATCATCGGACAGGGATTCACTGAAGCTTTCTTT
NA TRBJ2-1 TRBD1 TRBV29-1 CSVQGQPSYNEQFF TGCAGCGTCCAGGGACAGCCCTCCTACAATGAGCAGTTCTTC
once TRBJ2-5 TRBD1 TRBV19 CASSSRQGVRSETQYF TGTGCCAGTAGTTCCCGACAGGGGGTCCGTTCAGAGACCCAGTACTTC
NA TRBJ2-5 NA TRBV5-4 CASSLALTGQTQYF TGTGCCAGCAGCTTGGCCCTCACAGGGCAGACCCAGTACTTC
once TRBJ2-7 TRBD1 TRBV29-1 CSVGQGDYEQYF TGCAGCGTGGGACAGGGAGACTACGAGCAGTACTTC
NA TRBJ1-3 NA TRBV7-9 CASSLAASSGNTIYF TGTGCCAGCAGCTTAGCAGCCTCATCTGGAAACACCATATATTTT
many TRBJ1-2 NA TRBV5-3 CARSFGATNYGYTF TGTGCCAGAAGCTTCGGAGCTACTAACTATGGCTACACCTTC
NA TRBJ1-2 NA TRBV28 CASSLSPPRGGGYYGYTF TGTGCCAGCAGTTTATCCCCCCCTAGGGGGGGCGGCTACTATGGCTACACCTTC
NA TRBJ1-5 NA TRBV6-1 CASSEVGEDPPQHF TGTGCCAGCAGTGAAGTGGGGGAAGATCCGCCCCAGCATTTT
NA TRBJ2-5 NA TRBV6-5 CASRDGRALQETQYF TGTGCCAGCAGAGACGGTAGGGCCCTCCAAGAGACCCAGTACTTC
NA TRBJ2-6 NA TRBV6-4 CASSDEGGGANVLTF TGTGCCAGCAGTGACGAAGGCGGTGGGGCCAACGTCCTGACTTTC
NA TRBJ1-3 NA TRBV18 CASSPPGRISGNTIYF TGTGCCAGCTCACCACCGGGAAGGATCAGTGGAAACACCATATATTTT
NA TRBJ1-5 NA TRBV6-5 CASRALVGPQHF TGTGCCAGCAGGGCCCTCGTGGGGCCCCAGCATTTT
NA TRBJ1-4 TRBD1 TRBV7-6 CASSRDRGGEKLFF TGTGCCAGCAGCCGGGACAGGGGAGGTGAAAAACTGTTTTTT
NA TRBJ1-5 NA TRBV7-8 CASSRRGEQPQHF TGTGCCAGCAGTCGGAGGGGGGAACAGCCCCAGCATTTT
NA TRBJ2-1 TRBD1 TRBV11-3 CASSPSYGRQGAHEQFF TGTGCCAGCAGCCCCTCATACGGGAGACAGGGGGCCCATGAGCAGTTCTTC
NA TRBJ1-5 NA TRBV5-1 CASREDPRQPQHF TGCGCCAGCAGGGAGGACCCCCGTCAGCCCCAGCATTTT
medium-sized TRBJ1-1 NA TRBV7-9 CASSSRGTNTEAFF TGTGCCAGCAGCTCTAGGGGCACGAACACTGAAGCTTTCTTT
once TRBJ1-5 NA TRBV6-1 CASSDDLAGGYQPQHF TGTGCCAGCAGTGATGATCTGGCAGGAGGTTATCAGCCCCAGCATTTT
NA TRBJ1-2 TRBD1 TRBV25-1 CASRSGQGAFYGYTF TGTGCCAGCAGATCGGGACAGGGGGCTTTCTATGGCTACACCTTC
NA TRBJ1-3 NA TRBV4-2 CASRDDPISGNTIYF TGTGCCAGCAGAGATGACCCTATCTCTGGAAACACCATATATTTT
NA TRBJ1-4 NA TRBV29-1 CSVEKARRNEKLFF TGCAGCGTTGAAAAGGCCCGAAGGAATGAAAAACTGTTTTTT
NA TRBJ1-2 NA TRBV5-4 CASSLGGREYGYTF TGTGCCAGCAGCTTGGGGGGGCGTGAATATGGCTACACCTTC
NA TRBJ2-3 TRBD1 TRBV25-1 CASRTGADTQYF TGTGCCAGCAGAACAGGGGCCGATACGCAGTATTTT
few TRBJ2-7 TRBD1 TRBV19 CASSPEHGQGYEQYF TGTGCCAGTAGTCCCGAGCATGGACAGGGTTACGAGCAGTACTTC
NA TRBJ2-1 TRBD2 TRBV12-5 CASGLGGLAGEQFF TGTGCTAGTGGTTTGGGTGGACTAGCGGGGGAGCAGTTCTTC
NA TRBJ1-5 TRBD1 TRBV18 CASSLQGAGQPQHF TGTGCCAGCTCACTCCAGGGGGCAGGCCAGCCCCAGCATTTT
few TRBJ1-1 NA TRBV5-4 CAPGARWNTEAFF TGTGCCCCGGGGGCCAGATGGAACACTGAAGCTTTCTTT
NA TRBJ2-3 TRBD2 TRBV5-1 CASSPRTSGFTDTQYF TGCGCCAGCAGCCCCCGGACTAGCGGCTTCACAGATACGCAGTATTTT
NA TRBJ2-7 NA TRBV29-1 CSVEGGSRGISYEQYF TGCAGCGTTGAAGGCGGGTCTAGGGGTATCTCCTACGAGCAGTACTTC
NA TRBJ1-1 NA TRBV10-1 CASSDSRKNTEAFF TGCGCCAGTTCGGACAGCAGGAAGAACACTGAAGCTTTCTTT
NA TRBJ2-1 NA TRBV7-2 CASSAGRADEQFF TGTGCCAGCAGCGCGGGACGGGCGGATGAGCAGTTCTTC
NA TRBJ2-3 NA TRBV28 CASSFTDTQYF TGTGCCAGCAGTTTCACAGATACGCAGTATTTT
NA TRBJ2-5 TRBD2 TRBV5-1 CASSLAPGGPETQYF TGCGCCAGCAGCTTGGCCCCGGGGGGGCCAGAGACCCAGTACTTC
NA TRBJ1-2 TRBD1 TRBV28 CASSLTGGPGYTF TGTGCCAGCAGTCTCACAGGGGGACCTGGCTACACCTTC
NA TRBJ1-6 TRBD1 TRBV6-1 CASSETQGSNSPLHF TGTGCCAGCAGTGAAACACAGGGGAGCAATTCACCCCTCCACTTT
NA TRBJ1-5 NA TRBV18 CASSPPNEALQHF TGTGCCAGCTCACCACCCAATGAAGCCCTACAGCATTTT
NA TRBJ1-3 NA TRBV7-3 CASSFLRGLGGNTIYF TGTGCCAGCAGCTTCCTTAGGGGACTGGGTGGAAACACCATATATTTT
NA TRBJ2-1 NA TRBV7-9 CASSLNPSVGSAYNEQFF TGTGCCAGCAGCTTAAACCCGAGTGTGGGGTCGGCCTACAATGAGCAGTTCTTC
once TRBJ2-5 TRBD1 TRBV28 CASSPPGQGARETQYF TGTGCCAGCAGCCCTCCGGGACAGGGGGCCCGGGAGACCCAGTACTTC
NA TRBJ1-2 NA TRBV2 CASSEWQGEGYTF TGTGCCAGCAGTGAATGGCAGGGTGAGGGCTACACCTTC
NA TRBJ1-1 TRBD1 TRBV19 CASSNPKTTGANTEAFF TGTGCCAGTAGTAATCCGAAAACGACAGGGGCGAACACTGAAGCTTTCTTT
NA TRBJ2-7 NA TRBV5-1 CASSAGTPTYEQYF TGCGCCAGCAGCGCCGGGACTCCGACCTACGAGCAGTACTTC
NA TRBJ2-2 TRBD2 TRBV6-5 CASSLGGGLTGELFF TGTGCCAGCAGTTTAGGCGGGGGTCTCACCGGGGAGCTGTTTTTT
NA TRBJ2-7 TRBD2 TRBV2 CASSENRAGGEQYF TGTGCCAGCAGTGAGAACCGAGCGGGGGGAGAGCAGTACTTC
NA TRBJ2-2 NA TRBV19 CASSIPIGTGELFF TGTGCCAGTAGTATCCCTATAGGAACCGGGGAGCTGTTTTTT
once TRBJ1-1 TRBD1 TRBV6-5 CASRGRQGNTEAFF TGTGCCAGCAGAGGCCGACAGGGGAACACTGAAGCTTTCTTT
once TRBJ1-3 NA TRBV10-3 CAISDSSGLFGNTIYF TGTGCCATCAGTGACTCAAGCGGGCTTTTCGGAAACACCATATATTTT